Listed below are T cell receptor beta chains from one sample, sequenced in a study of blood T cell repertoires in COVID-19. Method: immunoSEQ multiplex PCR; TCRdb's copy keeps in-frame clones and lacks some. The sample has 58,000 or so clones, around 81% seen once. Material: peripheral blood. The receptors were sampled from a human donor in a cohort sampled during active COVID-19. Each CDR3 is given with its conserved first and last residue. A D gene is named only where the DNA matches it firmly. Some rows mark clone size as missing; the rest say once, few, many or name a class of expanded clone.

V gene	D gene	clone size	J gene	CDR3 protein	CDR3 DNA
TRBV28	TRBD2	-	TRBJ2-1	CASGAGGRYEQFF	TGTGCCAGCGGGGCGGGAGGGCGGTATGAGCAGTTCTTC
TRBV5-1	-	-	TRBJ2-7	CASSNGAGQNYEQYF	TGCGCCAGCAGCAATGGAGCGGGACAAAACTACGAGCAGTACTTC
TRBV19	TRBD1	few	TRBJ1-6	CASSKQGPPLHF	TGTGCCAGTAGTAAACAGGGGCCACCCCTCCACTTT
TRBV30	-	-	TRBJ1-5	CAWSRQGNQPQHF	TGTGCCTGGTCAAGACAGGGCAATCAGCCCCAGCATTTT
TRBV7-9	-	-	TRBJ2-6	CASSPGDSGANVLTF	TGTGCCAGCAGCCCAGGGGACTCTGGGGCCAACGTCCTGACTTTC
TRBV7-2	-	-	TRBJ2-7	CASSNPGGPWASF	TGTGCCAGCAGCAACCCCGGGGGGCCTTGGGCCAGCTTC
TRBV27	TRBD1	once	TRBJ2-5	CASSRQTGTGGASETQYF	TGTGCCAGCAGTCGACAGACCGGGACAGGGGGCGCGTCAGAGACCCAGTACTTC
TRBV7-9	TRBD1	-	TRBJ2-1	CASSSQGSYNEQFF	TGTGCCAGCAGTTCACAGGGGTCCTACAATGAGCAGTTCTTC
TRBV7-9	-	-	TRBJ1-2	CASSATQGPGTNYGYTF	TGTGCCAGCAGCGCCACACAGGGTCCGGGAACTAACTATGGCTACACCTTC
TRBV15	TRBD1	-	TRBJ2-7	CATSYRGTYEQYF	TGTGCCACCAGCTACAGGGGAACCTACGAGCAGTACTTC
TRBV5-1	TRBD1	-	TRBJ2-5	CASTLRMGQGETQYF	TGCGCCAGCACCCTCCGGATGGGACAGGGAGAGACCCAGTACTTC
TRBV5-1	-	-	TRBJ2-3	CASSLASDTQYF	TGCGCCAGCAGCTTGGCGTCTGATACGCAGTATTTT
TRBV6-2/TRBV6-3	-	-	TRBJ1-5	CASSYFDRGQPQHF	TGTGCCAGCAGTTACTTTGATAGAGGTCAGCCCCAGCATTTT
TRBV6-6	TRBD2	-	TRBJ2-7	CASSYGGRAYEQYF	TGTGCCAGCAGTTATGGCGGGAGGGCCTACGAGCAGTACTTC
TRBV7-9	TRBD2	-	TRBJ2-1	CASRRGANNEQFF	TGTGCCAGCAGGCGGGGGGCAAACAATGAGCAGTTCTTC
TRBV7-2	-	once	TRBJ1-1	CASSLAGAGRLNTEAFF	TGTGCCAGCAGCTTAGCAGGGGCAGGTAGGCTGAACACTGAAGCTTTCTTT
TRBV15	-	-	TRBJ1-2	CATSRVGGPNYGYTF	TGTGCCACCAGCAGAGTGGGAGGGCCTAACTATGGCTACACCTTC
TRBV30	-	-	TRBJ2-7	CAWGAGPLGGEQYF	TGTGCCTGGGGGGCCGGGCCTCTGGGGGGCGAGCAGTACTTC
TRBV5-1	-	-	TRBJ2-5	CASSLEGVPETQYF	TGCGCCAGCAGCTTGGAAGGGGTCCCAGAGACCCAGTACTTC
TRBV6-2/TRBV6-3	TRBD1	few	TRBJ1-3	CASSPGQFSGNTIYF	TGTGCCAGCAGCCCGGGACAGTTCTCTGGAAACACCATATATTTT
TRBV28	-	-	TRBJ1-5	CASSSPHQGHQPQHF	TGTGCCAGCAGTTCCCCCCACCAGGGGCATCAGCCCCAGCATTTT
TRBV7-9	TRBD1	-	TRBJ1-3	CASSLGGGGTGNTIYF	TGTGCCAGCAGCTTAGGAGGAGGGGGCACTGGAAACACCATATATTTT
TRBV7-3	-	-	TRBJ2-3	CASSLGGANTDTQYF	TGTGCCAGCAGCTTAGGAGGGGCTAACACAGATACGCAGTATTTT
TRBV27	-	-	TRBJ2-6	CASRSSGANVLTF	TGTGCCAGCCGGAGCTCTGGGGCCAACGTCCTGACTTTC
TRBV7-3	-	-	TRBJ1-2	CASSLNPRGGRYGYTF	TGTGCCAGCAGCTTAAATCCTCGAGGCGGGCGATATGGCTACACCTTC
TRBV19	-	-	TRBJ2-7	CASSPLPGVSYEQYF	TGTGCCAGTAGTCCTCTTCCGGGAGTCTCCTACGAGCAGTACTTC
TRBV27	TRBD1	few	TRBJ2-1	CASSDRGPDNEQFF	TGTGCCAGCAGCGACAGGGGGCCCGACAATGAGCAGTTCTTC
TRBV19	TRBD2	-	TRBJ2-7	CASSVPSGLKTYEQYF	TGTGCCAGTAGTGTTCCTAGCGGGCTCAAAACCTACGAGCAGTACTTC
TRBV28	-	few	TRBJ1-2	CASSLRAGPYGYTF	TGTGCCAGCAGTCTCCGGGCGGGGCCCTATGGCTACACCTTC
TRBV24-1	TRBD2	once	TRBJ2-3	CATSETGGLDTQYF	TGTGCCACCAGTGAAACGGGAGGGTTAGATACGCAGTATTTT